This T cell receptor beta chain was identified during a study of neurological immune-mediated disorders. Study findings and constraints: One related-CDR3 cluster, found by phylogenetic grouping, held repertoires of 18 of 34 multiple sclerosis patients and is a possible signature.

Ten or more counts support this clonotype. Its antigen remains unidentified. Each CDR3 protein gets one entry after TCRdb re-called the 5' RACE reads with MiXCR. The repertoire holds approximately 89,000 distinct CDR3 sequences, with 3.5% to 4.5% as singletons. Sample time point: longitudinal time-point 3. This CDR3 has 14 amino acids. Germline V lookup: CDR1 LNHNV, CDR2 YYDKDF (reference sequence). V lost 0 bases and J lost 7, with 12 bases in between. The TCR originated in a woman aged 55-70 years with multiple sclerosis. The genes are TRBV15 and TRBJ1-1; perhaps TRBD1 as D (5 bases). Input material: PBMCs. CDR3 loop: CATSRDLGQGEAFF. The CDR3 DNA reads as TGTGCCACCAGCAGAGATCTCGGCCAGGGTGAAGCTTTCTTT.